What follows are 16 T cell receptor beta chains derived from one specimen sequenced in a study of blood T cell repertoires in COVID-19. The table came from immunoSEQ multiplex PCR; TCRdb's copy has only in-frame clones and leaves some out. The sample yields 260,000 or so clones, over 75% seen once. Sequencing input: peripheral blood. The origin of the receptors is a human donor in a cohort sampled during active COVID-19.

This clone occurred once. The chain couples TRBV18 to TRBJ1-1; tentative D call: TRBD1 (5 bases). CDR3 length: 13 amino acids. The V end was cut by 6 bases, the J end by 4 bases, with 12 bases between. Germline V gives CDR1 KGHSH, CDR2 LQKENI. The DNA of the CDR3 is TGTGCCAGCTCTCCAGACAGCTTCACTGAAGCTTTCTTT. Translation: CASSPDSFTEAFF.

This clone was seen once. The rearrangement links TRBV5-1 to TRBJ2-7, with TRBD2 matching over 14 bases. This CDR3 has 16 amino acids. Trimming removed 4 bases from V and 1 base from J; junction bases left unmatched: 4. The V gene's germline CDR1 is SGHRS and CDR2 YFSETQ. This chain's CDR3 is CASSPGLAGGSYEQYF. CDR3 nucleotide sequence: TGCGCCAGCAGCCCCGGACTAGCGGGAGGTTCCTACGAGCAGTACTTC.

The chain couples TRBV6-2 or TRBV6-3 to TRBJ2-7; D is undetermined. The CDR3 sequence is 12 residues long. The V gene lost 4 bases and the J gene lost 10 bases, with 14 bases spanning the gap. CDR1 is MNHEY and CDR2 is SVGEGT in the germline V gene. CDR3 DNA sequence: TGTGCCAGCAGTTGGGCACCCGGTCAACAGTACTTC. Translating it yields CASSWAPGQQYF.

The V and J genes are TRBV4-3 and TRBJ2-5; weak D call: TRBD1 (6 bases). CDR1 is LGHNA, CDR2 YSLEER, per germline. With 3 bases removed from V and 2 bases from J, the gap between germline ends came to 13 bases. There are 15 residues in the CDR3. The CDR3, as DNA: TGCGCCAGCAGCCACCTCGGTGACAGGCAAGAGACCCAGTACTTC. It is translated as CASSHLGDRQETQYF.

The V call is TRBV11-3, the J call TRBJ2-3; D unresolved. V lost 3 bases and J 0 bases, leaving 10 bases between the germline ends. From germline, CDR1 is SGHNT and CDR2 YENEEA. The CDR3 is 15 residues long. The CDR3 DNA is TGTGCCAGCAGCTTGATCGGTGCGAGCACAGATACGCAGTATTTT. Protein: CASSLIGASTDTQYF.

The sample holds a few counts of this clone. J is TRBJ2-2 and V is TRBV14; TRBD2 aligns across 12 bases. Germline loops: CDR1 SGHDN, CDR2 FVKESK. With V trimmed by 0 bases and J by 4 bases, 9 bases remained unmatched. CDR3 length: 19 amino acids. The CDR3 spells CASSQDPWTSGIGTGELFF. In nucleotides, the CDR3 is TGTGCCAGCAGCCAAGATCCCTGGACTAGCGGGATCGGCACCGGGGAGCTGTTTTTT. Based on the CDR3 plus reference TRBV14 and TRBJ2-2, the full variable domain is EAGVTQFPSHSVIEKGQTVTLRCDPISGHDNLYWYRRVMGKEIKFLLHFVKESKQDESGMPNNRFLAERTGGTYSTLKVQPAELEDSGVYFCASSQDPWTSGIGTGELFFGEGSRLTVL.

The chain uses TRBV9 and TRBJ2-1, with TRBD2 as a possible D gene (5 bases). The V gene lost 0 bases and the J gene lost 2 bases, with 9 bases spanning the gap. This CDR3 spans 15 amino acids. Germline CDR1 reads SGDLS; CDR2 reads YYNGEE. The CDR3 nucleotides read TGTGCCAGCAGCGTAGCGGGGAACACCTACAATGAGCAGTTCTTC. Its protein product is CASSVAGNTYNEQFF.

The chain carries TRBV6-5 and TRBJ1-1; no clear D. The CDR3 consists of 14 residues. The germline V gene encodes CDR1 MNHEY and CDR2 SVGAGI. Trimming stripped 7 bases from V and 0 bases from J, with 12 bases between. The CDR3 here is CASKAGVLNTEAFF. In DNA form, the CDR3 reads TGTGCCAGCAAAGCAGGTGTCCTGAACACTGAAGCTTTCTTT.

The chain employs TRBV6-5 and TRBJ2-7; D perhaps matches TRBD1 (5 bases). Per the germline V gene, CDR1 is MNHEY and CDR2 is SVGAGI. Trimming left V 4 bases short and J 2 bases short, with 9 bases between. The CDR3 is made up of 13 amino acids. The CDR3 here is CASSWQGPYEQYF. CDR3 DNA sequence: TGTGCCAGCAGTTGGCAGGGTCCCTACGAGCAGTACTTC.

This clone was seen only a few times. The chain couples TRBV7-9 to TRBJ2-2, with 8 positions matching TRBD1. J was trimmed by 2 bases and V by 4 bases; bases with no gene match: 3. From germline, CDR1 is SEHNR and CDR2 FQNEAQ (reference sequence). CDR3 size: 15 residues. The CDR3 protein is CASSSGGLNTGELFF. The CDR3 DNA sequence: TGTGCCAGCAGCTCAGGGGGCTTAAACACCGGGGAGCTGTTTTTT.

The gene calls are TRBV5-6 and TRBJ2-7; 9 bases line up with TRBD1. Trimming at V came to 1 base and at J to 6 bases, leaving 8 bases not matched to a gene. The CDR3 consists of 15 residues. Germline CDR1 is SGHDT and CDR2 is YYEEEE. CDR3: CASSLTGGAPSEQYF. Written as DNA, the CDR3 is TGTGCCAGCAGCTTGACAGGGGGCGCCCCCTCCGAGCAGTACTTC.

The chain joins TRBV4-3 to TRBJ1-6; TRBD1 aligns across 7 bases. The CDR3 is 12 residues long. Germline V gene lookup returns CDR1 LGHNA and CDR2 YSLEER. V was clipped by 11 bases and J by 9 bases; unmatched bases: 7. CDR3: CAASRQGSPLHF. CDR3 DNA sequence: TGCGCCGCCAGCCGACAGGGTTCACCCCTCCACTTT.

The V and J genes are TRBV28 and TRBJ1-2; 7 nucleotides match TRBD1. CDR1 MDHEN and CDR2 SYDVKM come from the germline V gene. The CDR3 spans 16 residues. With V trimmed by 6 bases and J by 0 bases, 10 bases remained unmatched. CDR3: CASSLGTDDTNYGYTF. CDR3 nucleotides: TGTGCCAGCAGCCTCGGGACAGACGACACTAACTATGGCTACACCTTC.

This sequence joins TRBV3-1 (or the pseudogene TRBV3-2) and TRBJ1-1; no definite D call. Germline assignment: CDR1 LGHDT and CDR2 YNNKEL (reference sequence). This CDR3 is 12 amino acids long. Trimming removed 3 bases from V and 3 bases from J, with 5 bases in between. The CDR3 region is CASSQGDTEAFF. The CDR3 nucleotides are TGTGCCAGCAGCCAGGGAGACACTGAAGCTTTCTTT.

This clone was seen only a few times. The V call is TRBV9, the J call TRBJ2-2, with 8 positions matching TRBD1. With V trimmed by 4 bases and J by 3 bases, 5 bases remained unmatched. Germline V lookup: CDR1 SGDLS, CDR2 YYNGEE. This CDR3 has 15 amino acids. CDR3 amino acids: CASSQGAGYTGELFF. As DNA, the CDR3 is TGTGCCAGCAGCCAGGGGGCGGGATACACCGGGGAGCTGTTTTTT.

Only one count was recorded for this clone. The rearrangement uses TRBV10-1 and TRBJ2-7; tentatively, D is TRBD2 (6 bases). This CDR3 has 13 amino acids. V lost 2 bases, J lost 3 bases, and 8 bases lay in between. CDR1 and CDR2 (germline): WNHNN, SYGVQD (reference sequence). The CDR3 nucleotides read TGCGCCAGCAGTGAGACTAGCAGCTACGAGCAGTACTTC. This sequence encodes CASSETSSYEQYF.